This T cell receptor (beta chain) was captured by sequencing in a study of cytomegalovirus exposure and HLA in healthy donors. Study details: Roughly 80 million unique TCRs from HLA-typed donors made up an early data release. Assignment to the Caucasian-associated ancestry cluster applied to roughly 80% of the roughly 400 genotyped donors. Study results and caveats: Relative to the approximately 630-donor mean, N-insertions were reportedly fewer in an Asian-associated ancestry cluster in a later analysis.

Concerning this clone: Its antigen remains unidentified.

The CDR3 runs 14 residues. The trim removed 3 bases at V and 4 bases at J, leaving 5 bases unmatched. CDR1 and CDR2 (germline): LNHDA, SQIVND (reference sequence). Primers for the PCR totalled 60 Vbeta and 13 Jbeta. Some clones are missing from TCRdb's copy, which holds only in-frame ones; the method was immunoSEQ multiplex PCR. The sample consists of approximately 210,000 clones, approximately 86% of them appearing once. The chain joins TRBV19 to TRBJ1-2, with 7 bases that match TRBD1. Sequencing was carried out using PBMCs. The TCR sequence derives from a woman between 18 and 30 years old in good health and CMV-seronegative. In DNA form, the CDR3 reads TGTGCCAGTAGTATGCCAGGGGGTATCTATGGCTACACCTTC. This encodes CASSMPGGIYGYTF.